This TCR beta chain was profiled in a study of spatial heterogeneity in lung cancer (dated 2019 in TCRdb). Broadly, across the study: More beta-chain than alpha-chain transcripts were consistently detected, likely reflecting higher beta-chain transcript abundance. In the raw uncorrected reads, each unique combination of TCR and UMI appeared on average more than ten times. In non-small cell lung cancer, the study quantitatively compared TCR alpha and beta repertoires across several tumor regions, matched nontumor lung, and blood. Nonsynonymous mutation counts, determined by whole-exome sequencing of tumor tissue, were related to features of the TCR repertoire. Both alpha and beta chains were TCR-sequenced in samples taken at surgery, namely 220 tumor regions, 63 to 70 matched nontumor lung samples and around 53 PBMC samples. Study-wide findings and limitations: Confirming at a functional level the hypothesis that regional TCRs recognize regional mutations was considered to require additional single-cell paired TCR alpha and beta sequencing. Ubiquitous expanded tumor TCRs were detected in blood more often at tumor resection than at routine follow-up.

In light of the paper, this sample's time point label describes: sample taken at primary tumor resection. Without any cell sorting, TCR sequencing was performed on whole RNA extracted either from tumor and nontumor lung tissue or from cryopreserved PBMC samples. Donors were 72 patients with early-stage, untreated non-small cell lung cancer from the lung TRACERx cohort. Only patients for whom sufficient RNA was available from at least two tumor regions were selected for TCR sequencing. The library was built by means of 5' RACE. The sample was run on a NextSeq 500. The TCR library protocol attached a unique molecular identifier to each TCR cDNA molecule to allow correction of PCR and sequencing errors. On the authors' methods: TCR identification, UMI-based error correction and CDR3 extraction were all carried out with Decombinator tools. Expanded TCRs were defined as those above a frequency of 2 per 1,000, corresponding to the top 1% of the tumor frequency distribution. Each repertoire was subsampled 100 times to 5,000 TCRs, after which Renyi diversity was computed with the R vegan package. CDR3 similarity networks were built from amino acid triplet string-kernel similarity, connecting CDR3s with pairwise similarity above 0.82. Using fastp trimming at Q25 and MiXCR clonotype assembly, TCRdb reanalyzed the public sequencing data and kept in-frame beta chains. Every CDR3 protein is listed once, alongside the most common genes and DNA of its rows. The V and J calls were determined by TCRdb, not by the authors. Across this sample there are thousands of distinct CDR3 sequences, with roughly 6.4% seen only once. Around 77% of the sample rests with the top ten.

Ten or more counts support this clonotype. The specificity of this receptor is unknown. Base quality data are lacking; no much larger clone is found one base away. This beta chain appears as a stray read in a library generated for alpha chains; its size is not informative. For this chain, trimming is 5 bases at the V end and 6 bases at the J end, and the number of junction bases without a gene match is 8. The CDR3 starts with the cysteine, ends with the phenylalanine, and has 15 residues. CDR3 DNA only is kept here, 45 bases in frame from base 1. Taken from the germline V gene, the CDR1 and CDR2 loops are MDHEN and SYDVKM.

This chain is built from TRBV28 and TRBJ1-5, with 9 central nucleotides matching TRBD1. This sequence originates from a male donor with early-stage non-small cell lung cancer. Sequenced material: PBMCs, taken at surgery. The DNA is as follows: TGTGCCAGCAGTACCGGACAGGGGTTGGGTCAGCCCCAGCATTTT. It translates to CASSTGQGLGQPQHF.